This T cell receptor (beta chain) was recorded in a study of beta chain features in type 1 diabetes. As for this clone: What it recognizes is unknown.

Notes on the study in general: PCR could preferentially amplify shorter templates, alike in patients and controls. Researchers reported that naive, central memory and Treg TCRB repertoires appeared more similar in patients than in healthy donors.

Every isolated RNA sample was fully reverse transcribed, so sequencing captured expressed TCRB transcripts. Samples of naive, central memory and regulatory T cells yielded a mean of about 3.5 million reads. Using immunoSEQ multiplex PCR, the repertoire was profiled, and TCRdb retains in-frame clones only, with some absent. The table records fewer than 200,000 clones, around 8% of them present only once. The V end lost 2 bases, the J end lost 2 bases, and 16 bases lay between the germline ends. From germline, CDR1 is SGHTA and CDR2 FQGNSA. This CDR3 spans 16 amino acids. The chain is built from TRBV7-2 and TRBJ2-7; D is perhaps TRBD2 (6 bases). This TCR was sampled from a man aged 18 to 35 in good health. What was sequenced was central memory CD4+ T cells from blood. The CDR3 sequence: CASSLQAGDSPYEQYF. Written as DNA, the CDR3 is TGTGCCAGCAGCTTACAAGCCGGGGACTCACCCTACGAGCAGTACTTC.